The 26 T cell receptor beta chains given below trace back to one sample, sequenced in a study of blood T cells in healthy people across ages. Combining a sample-barcoded 5' primer with a J-beta primer mix, a second PCR ran for roughly 6 to 12 cycles. Via MiXCR, TCRdb re-called the 5' RACE reads, giving one row per CDR3 protein. The table records roughly 1,500,000 distinct CDR3 sequences, around two fifths of them present only once. Sequencing input: blood. Receptor source: a young woman in good health.

This chain links TRBV20-1 with TRBJ2-7; tentatively, D is TRBD2 (5 bases). Per germline, CDR1 DFQATT and CDR2 SNEGSKA (reference sequence). V lost 1 base and J lost 0, with 10 bases in between. The length of the CDR3 is 14 residues. In DNA, the CDR3 is TGCAGTGCTAGAGCTCGGCGGGTCTCCTACGAGCAGTACTTC. Translated, it gives CSARARRVSYEQYF.

The genes are TRBV7-8 and TRBJ2-1, with a tentative D call TRBD2 (6 bases). CDR3 length equals 13 residues. Between the trimmed V and J ends, which lost 4 bases and 5 bases, there was a span of 9 bases. Germline values: CDR1 SGHVS, CDR2 FQNEAQ. The CDR3 DNA follows: TGTGCCAGCAGCTCGGACTACAACAATGAGCAGTTCTTC. Amino acids: CASSSDYNNEQFF.

V usage is TRBV12-3 or TRBV12-4 and J usage is TRBJ2-1; D may be TRBD1 or TRBD2 (5 bases each). The CDR3 runs 17 residues. V lost 4 bases and J 0 bases, leaving 16 bases between the germline ends. Here the CDR3 reads CASSSTGTASSYNEQFF. In nucleotides, the CDR3 is TGTGCCAGCAGTTCCACCGGGACCGCTAGCTCCTACAATGAGCAGTTCTTC.

The rearrangement joins TRBV7-2 to TRBJ2-3, with D uncertain. Deletions cut 2 bases from V and 6 bases from J, with 9 bases between. Germline CDR1 is SGHTA and CDR2 is FQGNSA. This CDR3 contains 13 residues. DNA of the CDR3: TGTGCCAGCAGCTTATTCCGGTGGGATACGCAGTATTTT. Its translation: CASSLFRWDTQYF.

The chain links TRBV10-1 to TRBJ1-6; D is unresolved. This CDR3 is 13 amino acids long. CDR1 is WNHNN, CDR2 SYGVQD, per germline (reference sequence). V lost 4 bases and J lost 7, with 8 bases in between. The CDR3 DNA sequence: TGCGCCAGCAGTGGGGAAAGGAATTCACCCCTCCACTTT. Protein product: CASSGERNSPLHF.

This clonotype was detected only a few times. The rearrangement joins TRBV6-4 to TRBJ2-3, with 9 bases identical to TRBD2. CDR3 length: 15 amino acids. Germline V gives CDR1 MRHNA, CDR2 SNTAGT. V was clipped by 4 bases and J by 4 bases; unmatched bases: 6. The CDR3 bases are TGTGCCAGCAGTGTAAGCGGGGGGATGGCAGATACGCAGTATTTT. Translated: CASSVSGGMADTQYF.

In its sample, this clonotype was seen a few times. The rearrangement uses TRBV5-1 and TRBJ2-3; possibly TRBD1 or TRBD2 for D (5 bases each). V lost 0 bases and J 8 bases, leaving 16 bases between the germline ends. The CDR3 runs 15 residues. The germline gives CDR1 SGHRS, CDR2 YFSETQ. In DNA, the CDR3 is TGCGCCAGCAGCTTGGAGGGGACCCGCGACGGTACGCAGTATTTT. Translating gives CASSLEGTRDGTQYF.

The chain couples TRBV18 to TRBJ2-7, with 7 nucleotides matching TRBD2. CDR3 length equals 13 residues. With 3 bases clipped from V and 7 bases from J, the junction kept 6 bases outside the gene matches. Germline V gene data show CDR1 as KGHSH and CDR2 as LQKENI. CDR3 sequence reads: CASSPKPGGEQYF. The CDR3 DNA sequence: TGTGCCAGCTCACCTAAGCCGGGGGGTGAGCAGTACTTC. Using reference TRBV18 and TRBJ2-7 for the parts outside the CDR3, the full variable domain is NAGVMQNPRHLVRRRGQEARLRCSPMKGHSHVYWYRQLPEEGLKFMVYLQKENIIDESGMPKERFSAEFPKEGPSILRIQQVVRGDSAAYFCASSPKPGGEQYFGPGTRLTVT.

This clonotype was counted between two and nine times. The V gene is TRBV4-1, the J gene TRBJ2-1; D perhaps matches TRBD1 (6 bases). Between the trimmed V and J ends, which lost 1 base and 12 bases, there was a span of 16 bases. From germline, CDR1 is MGHRA and CDR2 YSYEKL. The CDR3 is made up of 14 amino acids. The chain's CDR3 is CASSQGGRGFGQFF. The CDR3 nucleotides read TGCGCCAGCAGCCAAGGAGGCAGGGGCTTTGGGCAGTTCTTC.

This clonotype was picked up a small number of times. The chain uses TRBV7-3 and TRBJ2-7; 9 bases fit TRBD2. The V gene end was trimmed by 5 bases and the J gene end by 7 bases; junction bases not matched to a gene: 12. The CDR3 contains 15 residues. CDR1 is SGHTA, CDR2 FQGTGA, per germline. The CDR3 spells CASSPTPGLANEQYF. The CDR3, as DNA: TGTGCCAGCAGCCCAACTCCGGGACTAGCAAATGAGCAGTACTTC.

The genes are TRBV7-2 and TRBJ2-3; a possible D gene is TRBD2 (6 bases). Germline V gene sequence: CDR1 SGHTA, CDR2 FQGNSA. The V gene lost 1 base and the J gene lost 4 bases, with 12 bases spanning the gap. There are 15 residues in the CDR3. CDR3 in DNA: TGTGCCAGCAGCTTAGTTCGGGGGAAAGCAGATACGCAGTATTTT. Amino acids: CASSLVRGKADTQYF.

This clonotype was observed once. The DNA for the CDR3 is TGCGCCAGCAGCTTACTAGCCACCGCGACAGGGAACGGTGAGCAGTACTTC. Translating gives CASSLLATATGNGEQYF. The chain joins TRBV10-2 to TRBJ2-7; a weak D match, TRBD1 (7 bases). The V and J ends lost 6 bases and 7 bases respectively, with 28 bases between them. Per the germline V gene, CDR1 is WSHSY and CDR2 is SAAADI. This CDR3 region has 17 residues.

This clonotype showed up just a few times. The genes are TRBV3-1 and TRBJ1-2, with D perhaps matching TRBD1 (6 bases). Germline V lookup: CDR1 LGHDT, CDR2 YNNKEL (reference sequence). The CDR3 covers 15 residues. V shed 1 base and J shed 0 bases, with 9 bases lying between them. The CDR3 DNA is TGTGCCAGCAGCCAAGTGGGGGCAGCTAACTATGGCTACACCTTC. This encodes CASSQVGAANYGYTF.

This clonotype occurred a few times. This chain links TRBV29-1 with TRBJ2-5; TRBD2 aligns across 7 bases. Losses at the gene ends were 6 bases for V and 5 bases for J; bases not matched to a gene: 6. Germline-derived CDR1 and CDR2 are SQVTM and ANQGSEA. This CDR3 is 12 amino acids long. The CDR3 reads CSVWGGKETQYF. Written as DNA, the CDR3 is TGCAGCGTCTGGGGGGGGAAGGAGACCCAGTACTTC.

This chain uses TRBV4-1 with TRBJ1-1, with D unclear. Trimming cost V 3 bases and J 4 bases, with 6 bases left between them. The CDR3 totals 12 residues. Germline CDR1 is MGHRA and CDR2 is YSYEKL. The CDR3 nucleotides read TGCGCCAGCAGCCACCGGACCACTGAAGCTTTCTTT. This codes for CASSHRTTEAFF.

The chain joins TRBV6-6 to TRBJ2-4, with 10 bases fitting TRBD1. CDR1 and CDR2 (germline): MNHNY, SVGAGI (reference sequence). CDR3 size: 16 residues. The V segment lost 5 bases and the J segment 2 bases; nucleotides outside the gene matches: 6. The CDR3 spells CASSPTGGETKNIQYF. In DNA form, the CDR3 reads TGTGCCAGCAGTCCGACAGGGGGCGAAACCAAAAACATTCAGTACTTC.

This clonotype was observed a few times. The chain recombines TRBV15 with TRBJ2-3, with 9 bases that match TRBD1. The germline CDR1 and CDR2 sequences are LNHNV and YYDKDF (reference sequence). The V gene end was trimmed by 1 base and the J gene end by 4 bases; junction bases not matched to a gene: 6. This CDR3 has 16 residues. DNA for the CDR3: TGTGCCACCAGCAGAGGCGGACAGGGGTTTGCAGATACGCAGTATTTT. It yields the protein CATSRGGQGFADTQYF.

This clonotype was seen a handful of times. DNA for the CDR3: TGTGCCAGCAGTCCCAGGACTAGCGGGGCTCACTACGAGCAGTACTTC. It translates to CASSPRTSGAHYEQYF. The chain carries TRBV27 and TRBJ2-7; 12 bases map to TRBD2. The CDR3 covers 16 residues. The germline CDR1 and CDR2 sequences are MNHEY and SMNVEV (reference sequence). J gave up 3 bases and V 5 bases, and 8 bases lay outside the gene matches.

This chain links TRBV2 with TRBJ1-6, with D unresolved. V was shortened by 11 bases and J by 1 base, with 15 bases between the two germline ends. CDR1 is SNHLY and CDR2 is FYNNEI in the germline V gene. The CDR3 runs 15 residues. The chain's CDR3 is CAWEGVKSYNSPLHF. The CDR3, as DNA: TGTGCCTGGGAGGGTGTTAAGTCCTATAATTCACCCCTCCACTTT. Full variable domain (remainder filled in from reference TRBV2 and TRBJ1-6): EPEVTQTPSHQVTQMGQEVILRCVPISNHLYFYWYRQILGQKVEFLVSFYNNEISEKSEIFDDQFSVERPDGSNFTLKIRSTKLEDSAMYFCAWEGVKSYNSPLHFGNGTRLTVT.

The gene calls are TRBV5-1 and TRBJ2-5; D may be TRBD1 or TRBD2 (6 bases each). This CDR3 comprises 15 residues. From germline, CDR1 is SGHRS and CDR2 YFSETQ. V was shortened by 7 bases and J by 5 bases, with 21 bases between the two germline ends. CDR3 residues: CASRQTTGGGETQYF. The DNA of the CDR3 is TGCGCCAGCCGCCAGACTACAGGAGGGGGGGAGACCCAGTACTTC.

The CDR3 sequence: CSAPPSGGRNEQFF. Here the CDR3 DNA reads TGCAGTGCCCCTCCTAGCGGGGGGCGCAATGAGCAGTTCTTC. V is TRBV20-1 and J is TRBJ2-1; 11 bases map to TRBD2. Germline V lookup: CDR1 DFQATT, CDR2 SNEGSKA (reference sequence). CDR3 length: 14 residues. V gave up 6 bases and J gave up 6 bases; unmatched junction bases: 7.

A word on this clonotype: Sequence at one end of the junction differs from germline and may be a read error. CDR3 sequence (DNA): TGTGTCAGCAGCCCCTATCGGGGGCCTAACTATGGCTACACCTTC. Translation: CVSSPYRGPNYGYTF. The chain has TRBV6-5 and TRBJ1-2; D is possibly TRBD1 (6 bases). The CDR3 totals 15 residues. CDR1 and CDR2 (germline): MNHEY, SVGAGI.

The chain carries TRBV20-1 and TRBJ2-3; D is undetermined. This CDR3 is built from 13 residues. Between the trimmed V and J ends, which lost 4 bases and 0 bases, there was a span of 8 bases. Germline V gene lookup returns CDR1 DFQATT and CDR2 SNEGSKA (reference sequence). In DNA, the CDR3 is TGCAGTGCTACTAGGCCTAGCACAGATACGCAGTATTTT. As protein: CSATRPSTDTQYF.

The chain employs TRBV12-3 or TRBV12-4 and TRBJ1-2; 11 nucleotides agree with TRBD1. The CDR3 is 17 amino acids. With V trimmed by 5 bases and J by 3 bases, 11 bases remained unmatched. The CDR3 coding sequence is TGTGCCAGCAGTCCCCGGGACAGGGGGGTCCCGGACTATGGCTACACCTTC. Protein: CASSPRDRGVPDYGYTF.

This chain connects TRBV9 to TRBJ2-5; D is undetermined. CDR1 and CDR2 (germline): SGDLS, YYNGEE. Trimming took off 0 bases at V and 1 base at J, with 7 bases between the two ends. The CDR3 runs 14 residues. CDR3 DNA sequence: TGTGCCAGCAGCGTAGACAGCTTCCAAGAGACCCAGTACTTC. This translates into CASSVDSFQETQYF.

This clonotype has a handful of counts. This chain connects TRBV15 to TRBJ1-6; 9 bases align to TRBD1. The CDR3 has 16 amino acids. V was clipped by 0 bases and J by 6 bases; unmatched bases: 3. Per the germline V gene, CDR1 is LNHNV and CDR2 is YYDKDF (reference sequence). This CDR3 reads CATSRDTTGGNSPLHF. The DNA for the CDR3 is TGTGCCACCAGCAGAGATACGACAGGGGGTAATTCACCCCTCCACTTT.